Described below is a single T cell receptor beta chain sequence and its context. What it binds is unknown. The data derive from a study of cytomegalovirus exposure and HLA in healthy donors. Study in general: Samples from HLA-typed donors yielded approximately 80 million unique TCRs in an early data release. Clustering assigned 81% of the roughly 370 genotyped donors to the Caucasian-associated ancestry cluster. Whole-study findings and limits: There was a cluster of highly shared sequence variants that was likely a sequencing artifact.

The CDR3 has 15 residues. Unmatched junction bases numbered 6, after V lost 7 bases and J lost 4 bases. Germline CDR1 and CDR2: LNHDA and SQIVND (reference sequence). The study ran its PCR with 60 Vbeta and 13 Jbeta primers. The table came from immunoSEQ multiplex PCR; TCRdb's copy has only in-frame clones and leaves some out. The data show some 140,000 clones, 74% seen once. The chain combines TRBV19 with TRBJ2-3, with 12 nucleotides matching TRBD2. The TCR originated in a young man in good health and CMV-seropositive. The sequencing input was PBMCs. The CDR3 nucleotides read TGTGCCAGTACCCCACTAGCGGGGGGATCAGATACGCAGTATTTT. It codes for CASTPLAGGSDTQYF.